The clone carrying this T cell receptor (beta chain) was found a few times. Time point denoted: patch test 1, 2 weeks after DPC sensitization. Documented treatment: therapeutic diphenylcyclopropenone sensitization with weekly scalp DPC. TCRdb re-called the RACE reads with MiXCR, one entry per CDR3 protein. This table has around 120,000 distinct CDR3 sequences, 12% to 15% appearing once. These data come from a study of human T cells and chemical hapten exposure. This specimen consisted of whole blood, obtained in connection with sensitization to the hapten diphenylcyclopropenone (DPC). This TCR was sampled from a man between 18 and 35 years old with alopecia areata. Some clones in this sample may be carry-over from other donors' samples.

The CDR3 coding sequence is TGCAGTGCCCGAAGTACAGCAGCCCAAGAGACCCAGTACTTC. Protein: CSARSTAAQETQYF. The rearrangement links TRBV20-1 to TRBJ2-5; no reliable D call. V shed 6 bases and J shed 1 base, with 15 bases lying between them. In germline, CDR1 is DFQATT, CDR2 SNEGSKA (reference sequence). This CDR3 has 14 amino acids.